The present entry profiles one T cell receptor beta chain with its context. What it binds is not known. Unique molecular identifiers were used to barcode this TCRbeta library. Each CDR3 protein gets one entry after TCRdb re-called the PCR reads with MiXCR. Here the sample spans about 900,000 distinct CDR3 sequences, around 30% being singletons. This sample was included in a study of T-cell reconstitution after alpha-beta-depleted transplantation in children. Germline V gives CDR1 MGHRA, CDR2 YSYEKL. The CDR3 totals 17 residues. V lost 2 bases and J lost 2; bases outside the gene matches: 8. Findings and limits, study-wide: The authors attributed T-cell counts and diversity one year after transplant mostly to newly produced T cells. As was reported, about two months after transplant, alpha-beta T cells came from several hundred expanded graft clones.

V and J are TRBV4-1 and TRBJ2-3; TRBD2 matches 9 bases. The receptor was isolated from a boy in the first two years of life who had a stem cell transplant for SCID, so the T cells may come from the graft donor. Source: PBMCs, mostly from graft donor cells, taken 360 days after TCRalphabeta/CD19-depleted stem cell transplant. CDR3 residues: CASSQPRLAALTDTQYF. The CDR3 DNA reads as TGCGCCAGCAGCCAACCAAGACTAGCGGCCCTCACAGATACGCAGTATTTT.